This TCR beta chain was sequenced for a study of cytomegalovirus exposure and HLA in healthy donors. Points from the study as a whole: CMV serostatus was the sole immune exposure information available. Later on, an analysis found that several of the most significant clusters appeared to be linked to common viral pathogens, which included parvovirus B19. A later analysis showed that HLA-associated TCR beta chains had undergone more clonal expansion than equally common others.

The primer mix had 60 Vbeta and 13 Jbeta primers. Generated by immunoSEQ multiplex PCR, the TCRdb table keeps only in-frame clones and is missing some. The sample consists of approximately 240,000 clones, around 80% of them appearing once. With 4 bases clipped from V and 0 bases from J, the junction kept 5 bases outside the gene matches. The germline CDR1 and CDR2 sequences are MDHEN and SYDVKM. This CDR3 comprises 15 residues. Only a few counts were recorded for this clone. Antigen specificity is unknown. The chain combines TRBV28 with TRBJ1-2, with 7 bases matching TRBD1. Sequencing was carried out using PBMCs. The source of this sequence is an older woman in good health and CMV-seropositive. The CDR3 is CASSSYRGSNYGYTF. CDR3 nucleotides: TGTGCCAGCAGTTCTTACAGGGGATCTAACTATGGCTACACCTTC.